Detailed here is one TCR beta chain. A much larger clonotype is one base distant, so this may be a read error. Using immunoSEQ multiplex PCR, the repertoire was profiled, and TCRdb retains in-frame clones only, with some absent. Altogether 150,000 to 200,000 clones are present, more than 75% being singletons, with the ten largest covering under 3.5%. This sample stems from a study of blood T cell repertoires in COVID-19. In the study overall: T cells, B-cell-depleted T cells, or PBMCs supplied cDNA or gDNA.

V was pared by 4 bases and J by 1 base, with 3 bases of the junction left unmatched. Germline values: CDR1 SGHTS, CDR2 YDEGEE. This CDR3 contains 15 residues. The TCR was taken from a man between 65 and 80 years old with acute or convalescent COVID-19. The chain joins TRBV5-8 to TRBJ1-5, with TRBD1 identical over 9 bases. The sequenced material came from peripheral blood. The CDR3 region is CASSPTGGSNQPQHF. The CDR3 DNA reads TGTGCCAGCAGCCCAACAGGGGGCAGCAATCAGCCCCAGCATTTT. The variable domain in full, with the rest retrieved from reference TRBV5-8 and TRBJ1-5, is EAGVTQSPTHLIKTRGQQATLRCSPISGHTSVYWYQQALGLGLQFLLWYDEGEERNRGNFPPRFSGRQFPNYSSELNVNALELEDSALYLCASSPTGGSNQPQHFGDGTRLSIL.